Below are 24 T cell receptor beta chains sequenced from a single sample in a study of cytomegalovirus exposure and HLA in healthy donors. Primers for the PCR totalled 60 Vbeta and 13 Jbeta. Method: immunoSEQ multiplex PCR; TCRdb's copy keeps in-frame clones and lacks some. The data show about 120,000 clones, roughly three fifths seen once. The specimen sequenced was PBMCs. These receptor sequences come from a man aged 35 to 55 in good health and CMV-seropositive.

This rearrangement joins TRBV5-4 to TRBJ2-2; 7 positions match TRBD2. Unmatched junction bases numbered 9, after V lost 3 bases and J lost 1 base. This CDR3 is 17 amino acids long. The germline V gene encodes CDR1 SGHNT and CDR2 YYREEE (reference sequence). CDR3 in amino acids: CASSSPSWTRNTGELFF. The CDR3 nucleotides read TGTGCCAGCAGCTCGCCCTCCTGGACTAGGAACACCGGGGAGCTGTTTTTT.

The chain carries TRBV29-1 and TRBJ2-5, with D perhaps TRBD2 (6 bases). V lost 1 base to trimming and J lost 4 bases, with 13 bases between them. This CDR3 contains 14 residues. Germline loops: CDR1 SQVTM, CDR2 ANQGSEA. The CDR3 DNA follows: TGCAGCGTTGAAGCCCAGGGAGCGGGAGAGACCCAGTACTTC. Translation gives CSVEAQGAGETQYF.

This clone came up a few times. The V and J genes are TRBV9 and TRBJ2-3, with 9 bases identical to TRBD2. The V segment lost 6 bases and the J segment 4 bases; nucleotides outside the gene matches: 6. The CDR3 totals 14 residues. Germline V gene lookup returns CDR1 SGDLS and CDR2 YYNGEE. The CDR3 sequence is CASMRGGISDTQYF. CDR3 nucleotide sequence: TGTGCCAGCATGCGGGGGGGCATCTCAGATACGCAGTATTTT.

Notes on this clone: Distinct nucleotide sequences in the sample also encode this CDR3. The chain employs TRBV6-6 and TRBJ2-7, with D perhaps matching TRBD2 (5 bases). Trimming stripped 3 bases from V and 1 base from J, with 10 bases between. The CDR3 is 14 residues long. The germline gives CDR1 MNHNY, CDR2 SVGAGI (reference sequence). DNA for the CDR3: TGTGCCAGCAGTTATGGAGGCCAGTCCTACGAGCAGTACTTC. It translates to CASSYGGQSYEQYF.

In its sample, this clone was seen a few times. J is TRBJ1-5 and V is TRBV7-8; 8 bases line up with TRBD1. The CDR3 contains 15 residues. With V trimmed by 1 base and J by 5 bases, 4 bases remained unmatched. Germline CDR1 is SGHVS and CDR2 is FQNEAQ. The CDR3 here is CASSLDRGFDQPQHF. For the CDR3, the DNA is TGTGCCAGCAGCTTAGACAGGGGGTTTGATCAGCCCCAGCATTTT.

This clone is deemed medium-sized. The CDR3 nucleotides read TGTGCCAGCAGTTTAGGGGATGAGCAGTTCTTC. It specifies CASSLGDEQFF. The chain has TRBV25-1 and TRBJ2-1, with TRBD1 as a possible D gene (5 bases). This CDR3 is built from 11 residues. V was cut by 5 bases and J by 8 bases, with 7 bases left in between. Germline assignment: CDR1 MGHDK and CDR2 SYGVNS.

Concerning this clone: In the same sample, other DNA sequences code for this CDR3. The chain combines TRBV19 with TRBJ1-5; 12 bases agree with TRBD1. Losses at the gene ends were 8 bases for V and 6 bases for J; bases not matched to a gene: 5. The CDR3 length is 14 residues. Germline lookup yields CDR1 LNHDA and CDR2 SQIVND (reference sequence). The CDR3 protein is CASSGTGGGQPQHF. The CDR3 DNA reads as TGTGCCAGTTCCGGGACAGGGGGCGGTCAGCCCCAGCATTTT.

The V gene is TRBV18, the J gene TRBJ1-1, with D uncertain. This CDR3 spans 13 amino acids. Germline-derived CDR1 and CDR2 are KGHSH and LQKENI. V was trimmed by 8 bases and J by 1 base, leaving 11 bases between them. The CDR3 nucleotides are TGTGCCAGCGCCTTCCTCGGGAACACTGAAGCTTTCTTT. Protein sequence: CASAFLGNTEAFF.

The chain carries TRBV27 and TRBJ1-2; no reliable D call. The V end was cut by 3 bases, the J end by 0 bases, with 8 bases between. CDR1 is MNHEY and CDR2 is SMNVEV in the germline V gene (reference sequence). The CDR3 consists of 14 residues. CDR3 residues: CASSFSRSNYGYTF. The CDR3, as DNA: TGTGCCAGCAGTTTCTCCAGGTCTAACTATGGCTACACCTTC.

The gene calls are TRBV4-2 and TRBJ1-4, with D unresolved. Germline loops: CDR1 LGHNA, CDR2 YNFKEQ. The CDR3 runs 17 residues. The V end was cut by 1 base, the J end by 3 bases, with 15 bases between. This CDR3 reads CASSQGGLGRPNEKLFF. For the CDR3, the DNA is TGTGCCAGCAGCCAAGGAGGTCTGGGGAGGCCTAATGAAAAACTGTTTTTT.

The chain combines TRBV19 with TRBJ2-3, with 11 bases lining up with TRBD2. With V trimmed by 8 bases and J by 10 bases, 11 bases remained unmatched. The CDR3 consists of 14 residues. The germline CDR1 and CDR2 sequences are LNHDA and SQIVND (reference sequence). CDR3 protein: CASSTGTSGLPQYF. CDR3 in DNA: TGTGCCAGTTCCACCGGGACTAGCGGCCTCCCGCAGTATTTT.

The chain recombines TRBV7-9 with TRBJ2-1; D perhaps matches TRBD2 (5 bases). The CDR3 is 16 residues long. The germline V gene has CDR1 SEHNR and CDR2 FQNEAQ (reference sequence). The V and J ends lost 4 bases and 2 bases respectively, with 15 bases between them. The CDR3 DNA reads as TGTGCCAGCAGCTCCCGCACGGGAAATGCCTACAATGAGCAGTTCTTC. It encodes CASSSRTGNAYNEQFF.

CDR3 in amino acids: CASSRGANSYEQYF. As DNA, the CDR3 is TGTGCCAGCAGCCGGGGAGCGAACTCCTACGAGCAGTACTTC. The chain recombines TRBV4-2 with TRBJ2-7; D may be TRBD2 (5 bases). V lost 4 bases and J 0 bases, leaving 10 bases between the germline ends. Germline values: CDR1 LGHNA, CDR2 YNFKEQ. The CDR3 sequence is 14 residues long.

The V and J genes are TRBV27 and TRBJ2-7; D is uncertain. Germline CDR1 is MNHEY and CDR2 is SMNVEV (reference sequence). V was shortened by 3 bases and J by 2 bases, with 11 bases between the two germline ends. The CDR3 is made up of 14 amino acids. The CDR3 bases are TGTGCCAGCAGTTTGCAATATAGTACCTACGAGCAGTACTTC. It encodes CASSLQYSTYEQYF.

The chain joins TRBV2 to TRBJ1-2; TRBD1 aligns across 7 bases. Losses at the gene ends were 4 bases for V and 8 bases for J; bases not matched to a gene: 10. The CDR3 covers 14 residues. Germline V gene data show CDR1 as SNHLY and CDR2 as FYNNEI. The CDR3 sequence is CASSGEGAPEGYTF. In DNA form, the CDR3 reads TGTGCCAGCAGTGGTGAGGGGGCACCGGAGGGCTACACCTTC.

This clone was seen only a few times. This chain links TRBV19 with TRBJ2-4, with TRBD2 identical over 8 bases. This CDR3 spans 16 amino acids. Losses at the gene ends were 4 bases for V and 0 bases for J; bases not matched to a gene: 5. CDR1 LNHDA and CDR2 SQIVND come from the germline V gene (reference sequence). CDR3 nucleotides: TGTGCCAGTAGTACCCGGGAGGGATTAGCCAAAAACATTCAGTACTTC. Its translation is CASSTREGLAKNIQYF.

The chain employs TRBV9 and TRBJ2-7; 7 nucleotides match TRBD2. The CDR3 is made up of 15 amino acids. Germline lookup yields CDR1 SGDLS and CDR2 YYNGEE. Trimming cost V 0 bases and J 2 bases; bases outside gene matches: 5. CDR3 amino acids: CASSVEWEGTYEQYF. In nucleotides, the CDR3 is TGTGCCAGCAGCGTAGAGTGGGAGGGGACCTACGAGCAGTACTTC.

This clone was seen more than once but under ten times. The chain couples TRBV4-2 to TRBJ1-1; D not resolved. V dropped 0 bases and J dropped 2 bases, with 10 bases sitting between them. The CDR3 is made up of 15 amino acids. Looked up from germline, CDR1 is LGHNA and CDR2 is YNFKEQ. The CDR3 nucleotides are TGTGCCAGCAGCCAAGATTTTGAGGGTAACACTGAAGCTTTCTTT. This codes for CASSQDFEGNTEAFF.

Regarding this clone: The same CDR3 also results from other DNA sequences found in this sample. The V gene is TRBV5-6, the J gene TRBJ1-6; TRBD1 aligns across 7 bases. This CDR3 is 15 amino acids long. In germline, CDR1 is SGHDT, CDR2 YYEEEE. After removal of 4 bases from V and 10 bases from J, the junction contained 11 bases not matched to a gene. In DNA, the CDR3 is TGTGCCAGCAGCCTGTACGGGCAGGGGGACTCACCCCTCCACTTT. Protein sequence: CASSLYGQGDSPLHF.

This clone was seen more than once but under ten times. The gene calls are TRBV6-1 and TRBJ2-3, with TRBD2 identical over 8 bases. V was pared by 4 bases and J by 4 bases, with 4 bases of the junction left unmatched. Germline-derived CDR1 and CDR2 are MNHNS and SASEGT. CDR3 size: 14 residues. CDR3 loop: CASSGSGGADTQYF. For the CDR3, the DNA is TGTGCCAGCAGTGGGTCGGGGGGGGCAGATACGCAGTATTTT.

This chain uses TRBV9 with TRBJ2-1, with D uncertain. Trimming pared 0 bases from V and 7 bases from J, leaving 14 bases between. The CDR3 totals 15 residues. CDR1 is SGDLS and CDR2 is YYNGEE in the germline V gene. CDR3 region: CASSVGYSGVNEQFF. CDR3 nucleotide sequence: TGTGCCAGCAGCGTAGGTTACTCCGGAGTTAATGAGCAGTTCTTC. Looking up the rest from reference TRBV9 and TRBJ2-1 gives the full variable domain: DSGVTQTPKHLITATGQRVTLRCSPRSGDLSVYWYQQSLDQGLQFLIQYYNGEERAKGNILERFSAQQFPDLHSELNLSSLELGDSALYFCASSVGYSGVNEQFFGPGTRLTVL.

This clone has more than one count but fewer than ten. The chain recombines TRBV5-1 with TRBJ2-7; TRBD1 might be the D (5 bases). CDR1 and CDR2 from the germline V gene are SGHRS and YFSETQ. V was clipped by 2 bases and J by 3 bases, with 9 bases between them. The length of the CDR3 is 13 residues. CDR3 sequence reads: CASSFRADYEQYF. The CDR3 nucleotides are TGCGCCAGCAGCTTCAGGGCAGACTACGAGCAGTACTTC. Together with reference TRBV5-1 and TRBJ2-7, the CDR3 gives the full variable domain: KAGVTQTPRYLIKTRGQQVTLSCSPISGHRSVSWYQQTPGQGLQFLFEYFSETQRNKGNFPGRFSGRQFSNSRSEMNVSTLELGDSALYLCASSFRADYEQYFGPGTRLTVT.

Only a few counts were recorded for this clone. The rearrangement joins TRBV6-1 to TRBJ2-4; D uncertain. The CDR3 has 12 amino acids. Trimming shortened V by 6 bases and J by 7 bases, and 10 bases separated the two germline ends. CDR1 is MNHNS, CDR2 SASEGT, per germline. This chain's CDR3 is CASSDPGNIQYF. Here the CDR3 DNA reads TGTGCCAGCAGCGACCCCGGGAACATTCAGTACTTC.

The chain has TRBV7-9 and TRBJ2-3, with TRBD1 matching 8 bases. J lost 4 bases, V lost 5 bases, and 11 bases had no gene match. Germline CDR1 is SEHNR and CDR2 is FQNEAQ (reference sequence). This CDR3 region has 16 residues. CDR3 nucleotides: TGTGCCAGCAGCGGGCCGGACAGGGAGTTAGCAGATACGCAGTATTTT. This encodes CASSGPDRELADTQYF. The whole variable domain, remainder taken from reference TRBV7-9 and TRBJ2-3, is DTGVSQNPRHKITKRGQNVTFRCDPISEHNRLYWYRQTLGQGPEFLTYFQNEAQLEKSRLLSDRFSAERPKGSFSTLEIQRTEQGDSAMYLCASSGPDRELADTQYFGPGTRLTVL.